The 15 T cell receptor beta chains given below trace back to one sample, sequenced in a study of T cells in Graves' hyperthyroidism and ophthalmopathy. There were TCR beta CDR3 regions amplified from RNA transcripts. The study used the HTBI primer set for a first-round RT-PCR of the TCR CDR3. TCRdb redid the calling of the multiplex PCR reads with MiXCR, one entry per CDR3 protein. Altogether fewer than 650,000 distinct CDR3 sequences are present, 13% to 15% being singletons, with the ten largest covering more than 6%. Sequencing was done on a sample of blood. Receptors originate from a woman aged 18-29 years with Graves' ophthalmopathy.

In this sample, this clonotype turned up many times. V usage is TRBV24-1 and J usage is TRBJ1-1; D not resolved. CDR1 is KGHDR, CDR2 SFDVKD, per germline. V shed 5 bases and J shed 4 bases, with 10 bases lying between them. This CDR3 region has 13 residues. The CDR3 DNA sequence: TGTGCCACCAGTGGCGGCGAGGGCACTGAAGCTTTCTTT. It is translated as CATSGGEGTEAFF.

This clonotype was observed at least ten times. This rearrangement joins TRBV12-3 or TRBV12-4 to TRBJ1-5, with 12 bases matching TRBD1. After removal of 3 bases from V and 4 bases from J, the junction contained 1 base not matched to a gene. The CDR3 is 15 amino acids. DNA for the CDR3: TGTGCCAGCAGTTTGGGACAGGGGGCAAATCAGCCCCAGCATTTT. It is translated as CASSLGQGANQPQHF.

Written as DNA, the CDR3 is TGTGCCAGCAGCCCACAGGGGGTCGGGGGAAAACTGTTTTTT. The encoded protein is CASSPQGVGGKLFF. The chain uses TRBV7-6 and TRBJ1-4; 8 nucleotides match TRBD1. Germline V gene lookup returns CDR1 SGHVS and CDR2 FNYEAQ. Trimming cost V 5 bases and J 10 bases; bases outside gene matches: 9. The CDR3 consists of 14 residues.

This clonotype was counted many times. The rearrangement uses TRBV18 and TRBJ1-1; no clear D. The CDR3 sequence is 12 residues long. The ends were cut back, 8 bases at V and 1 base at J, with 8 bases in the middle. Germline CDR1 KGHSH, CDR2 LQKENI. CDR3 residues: CASSPQNTEAFF. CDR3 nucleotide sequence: TGTGCCAGCAGCCCTCAGAACACTGAAGCTTTCTTT.

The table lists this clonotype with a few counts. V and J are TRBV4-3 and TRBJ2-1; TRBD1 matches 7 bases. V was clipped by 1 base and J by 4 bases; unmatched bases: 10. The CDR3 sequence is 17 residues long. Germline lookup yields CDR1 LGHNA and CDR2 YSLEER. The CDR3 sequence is CASSQGPGGGFYNEQFF. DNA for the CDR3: TGCGCCAGCAGCCAAGGCCCAGGGGGTGGTTTTTACAATGAGCAGTTCTTC.

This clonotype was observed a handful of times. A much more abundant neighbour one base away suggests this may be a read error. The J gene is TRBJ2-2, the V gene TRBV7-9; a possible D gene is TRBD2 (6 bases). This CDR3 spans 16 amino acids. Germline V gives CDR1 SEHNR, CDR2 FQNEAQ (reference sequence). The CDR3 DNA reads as TGTGCCGGCAGCGACCCGACTAGGCCGAACACCGGGGAGCTGTTTTTT. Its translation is CAGSDPTRPNTGELFF.

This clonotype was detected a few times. The CDR3 sequence is CASSQARGAGTDTQYF. Written as DNA, the CDR3 is TGCGCCAGCAGCCAAGCCAGGGGGGCGGGCACAGATACGCAGTATTTT. The chain has TRBV4-3 and TRBJ2-3, with a tentative D call TRBD1 (7 bases). The germline V and J ends were trimmed by 1 base and 1 base, with 12 bases remaining between them. This CDR3 spans 16 amino acids. Germline CDR1 LGHNA, CDR2 YSLEER.

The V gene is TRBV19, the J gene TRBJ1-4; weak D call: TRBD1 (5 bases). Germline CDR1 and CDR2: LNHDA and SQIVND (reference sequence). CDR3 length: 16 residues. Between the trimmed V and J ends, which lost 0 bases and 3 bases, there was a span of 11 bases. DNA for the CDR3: TGTGCCAGTAGTATAGATCTGGGGGGGGCTAATGAAAAACTGTTTTTT. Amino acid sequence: CASSIDLGGANEKLFF.

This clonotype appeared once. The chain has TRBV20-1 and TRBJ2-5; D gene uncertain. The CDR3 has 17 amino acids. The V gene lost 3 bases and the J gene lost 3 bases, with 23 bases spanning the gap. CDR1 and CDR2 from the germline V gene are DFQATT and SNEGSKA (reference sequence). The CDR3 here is CSARKRQSRYIEETQYF. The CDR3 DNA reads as TGCAGTGCTAGGAAGAGGCAGTCACGATACATTGAAGAGACCCAGTACTTC.

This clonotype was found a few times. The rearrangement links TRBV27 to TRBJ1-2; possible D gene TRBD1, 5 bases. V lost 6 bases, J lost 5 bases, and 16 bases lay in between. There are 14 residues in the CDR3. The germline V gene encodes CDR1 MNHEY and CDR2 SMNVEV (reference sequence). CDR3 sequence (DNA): TGTGCCAGCAGCTTGGGGTCAGGGAGGTATGGCTACACCTTC. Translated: CASSLGSGRYGYTF.

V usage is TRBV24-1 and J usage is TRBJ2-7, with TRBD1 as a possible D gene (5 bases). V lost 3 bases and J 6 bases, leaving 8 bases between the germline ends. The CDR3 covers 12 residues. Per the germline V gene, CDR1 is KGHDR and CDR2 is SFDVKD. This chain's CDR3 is CATSDGRAEQYF. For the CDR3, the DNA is TGTGCCACCAGTGATGGCAGGGCCGAGCAGTACTTC.

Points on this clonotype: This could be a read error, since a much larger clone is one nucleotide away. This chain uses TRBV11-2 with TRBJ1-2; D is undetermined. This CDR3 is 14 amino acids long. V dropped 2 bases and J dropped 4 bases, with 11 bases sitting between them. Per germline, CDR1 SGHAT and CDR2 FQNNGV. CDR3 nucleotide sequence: TGTGCCAGCAGCTTATATGCAGGAGCCTATGGCTACACCTTC. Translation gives CASSLYAGAYGYTF.

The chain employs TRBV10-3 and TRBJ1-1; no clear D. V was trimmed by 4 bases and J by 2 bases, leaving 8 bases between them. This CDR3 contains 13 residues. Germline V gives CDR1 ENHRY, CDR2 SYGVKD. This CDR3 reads CAISVEGNTEAFF. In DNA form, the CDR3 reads TGTGCCATCAGTGTCGAAGGCAACACTGAAGCTTTCTTT.

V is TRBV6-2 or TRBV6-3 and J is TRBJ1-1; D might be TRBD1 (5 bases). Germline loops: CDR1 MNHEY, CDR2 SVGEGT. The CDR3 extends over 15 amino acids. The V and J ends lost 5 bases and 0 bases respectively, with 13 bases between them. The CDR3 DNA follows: TGTGCCAGCAGTCAAAGAGGGGCAGTGAACACTGAAGCTTTCTTT. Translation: CASSQRGAVNTEAFF.

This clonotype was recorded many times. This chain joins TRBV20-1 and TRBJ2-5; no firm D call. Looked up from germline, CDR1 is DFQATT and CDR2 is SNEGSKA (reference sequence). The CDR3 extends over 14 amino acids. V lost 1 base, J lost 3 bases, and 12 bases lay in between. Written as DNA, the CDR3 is TGCAGTGCTAGAGCCTCCTTCGAGGAAGAGACCCAGTACTTC. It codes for CSARASFEEETQYF.